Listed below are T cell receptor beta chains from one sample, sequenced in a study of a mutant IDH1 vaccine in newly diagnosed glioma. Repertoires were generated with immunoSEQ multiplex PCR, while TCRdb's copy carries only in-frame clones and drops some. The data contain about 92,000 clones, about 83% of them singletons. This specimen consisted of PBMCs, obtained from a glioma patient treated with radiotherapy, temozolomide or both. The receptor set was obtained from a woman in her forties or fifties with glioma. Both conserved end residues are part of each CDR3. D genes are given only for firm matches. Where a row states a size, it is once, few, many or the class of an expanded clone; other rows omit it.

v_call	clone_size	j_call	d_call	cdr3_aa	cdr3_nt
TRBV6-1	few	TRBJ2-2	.	CASSEGSGYTGELFF	TGTGCCAGCAGTGAAGGCTCAGGGTACACCGGGGAGCTGTTTTTT
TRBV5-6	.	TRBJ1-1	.	CASSNSRGNTEAFF	TGTGCCAGCAGTAATTCCCGGGGGAACACTGAAGCTTTCTTT
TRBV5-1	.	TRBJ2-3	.	CASNLGQFAADTQYF	TGCGCCAGCAATCTTGGACAGTTTGCGGCAGATACGCAGTATTTT
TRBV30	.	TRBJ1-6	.	CAWASGPSGNSPLHF	TGTGCCTGGGCCTCCGGTCCCTCAGGGAACTCACCCCTCCACTTT
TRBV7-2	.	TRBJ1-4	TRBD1	CASSPRTGYEKLFF	TGTGCCAGCAGCCCTAGGACAGGGTACGAAAAACTGTTTTTT
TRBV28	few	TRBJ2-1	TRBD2	CASRTAGVTYNEQFF	TGTGCCAGCAGGACGGCGGGGGTTACCTACAATGAGCAGTTCTTC
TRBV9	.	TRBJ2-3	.	CASSINLDTQYF	TGTGCCAGCAGCATCAACCTAGATACGCAGTATTTT
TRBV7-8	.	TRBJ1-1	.	CASSSGTVGWGTEAFF	TGTGCCAGCAGCTCTGGGACCGTGGGGTGGGGCACTGAAGCTTTCTTT
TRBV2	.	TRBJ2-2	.	CASSLGTGELFF	TGTGCCAGCTCTTTGGGGACCGGGGAGCTGTTTTTT
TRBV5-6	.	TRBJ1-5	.	CASSYSPGTASNQPQHF	TGTGCCAGCAGTTATTCCCCCGGGACCGCGAGCAATCAGCCCCAGCATTTT
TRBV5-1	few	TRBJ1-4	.	CASSLTATNEKLFF	TGCGCCAGCAGCTTGACCGCAACTAATGAAAAACTGTTTTTT
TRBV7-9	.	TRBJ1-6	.	CASSLQSPLHF	TGTGCCAGCAGCTTACAATCACCCCTCCACTTT
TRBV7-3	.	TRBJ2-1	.	CASSPGATGSGRNEQFF	TGTGCCAGCAGCCCAGGGGCCACAGGGAGCGGGCGAAATGAGCAGTTCTTC
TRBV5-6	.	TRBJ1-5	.	CASSLQWGGDQPQHF	TGTGCCAGCAGCTTGCAGTGGGGAGGGGATCAGCCCCAGCATTTT
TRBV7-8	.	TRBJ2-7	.	CASSWDAYEQYF	TGTGCCAGCAGCTGGGACGCCTACGAGCAGTACTTC
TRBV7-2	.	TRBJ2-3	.	CASSSMGRTDTQYF	TGTGCCAGCAGCTCCATGGGGCGCACAGATACGCAGTATTTT
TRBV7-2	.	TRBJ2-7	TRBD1	CASSQGQGLTYEQYF	TGTGCCAGCAGCCAGGGACAGGGATTAACCTACGAGCAGTACTTC
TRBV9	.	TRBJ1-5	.	CASSPQDGGYQPQHF	TGTGCCAGCAGCCCACAGGACGGTGGATATCAGCCCCAGCATTTT
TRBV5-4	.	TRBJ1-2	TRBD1	CAGRDRGTLNGYTF	TGTGCCGGCCGGGACAGGGGCACCCTAAATGGCTACACCTTC
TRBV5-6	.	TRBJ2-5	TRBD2	CASSSPAAGLPETQYF	TGTGCCAGCAGCTCCCCTGCAGCGGGGCTCCCAGAGACCCAGTACTTC
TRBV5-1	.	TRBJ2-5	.	CASFSGAGEETQYF	TGCGCCAGTTTTTCGGGGGCCGGGGAAGAGACCCAGTACTTC
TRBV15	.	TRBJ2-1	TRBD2	CATSRAGGGALGEQFF	TGTGCCACCAGCAGAGCGGGCGGGGGGGCCTTGGGCGAGCAGTTCTTC
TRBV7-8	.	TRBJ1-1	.	CASSLGSNTEAFF	TGTGCCAGCAGCTTAGGCTCGAACACTGAAGCTTTCTTT
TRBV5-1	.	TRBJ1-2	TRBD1	CASNSGTTGAAYF	TGCGCCAGCAACTCGGGTACCACAGGGGCGGCTTACTTC
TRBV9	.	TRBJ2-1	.	CASSVGVEQFF	TGTGCCAGCAGCGTAGGAGTCGAGCAGTTCTTC
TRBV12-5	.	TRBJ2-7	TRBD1	CASAQWRLTGGYEQYF	TGTGCTAGTGCCCAATGGAGGCTGACAGGGGGCTACGAGCAGTACTTC
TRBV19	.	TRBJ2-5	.	CASSIEETQYF	TGTGCCAGTAGTATCGAAGAGACCCAGTACTTC
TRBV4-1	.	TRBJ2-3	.	CASSQGDRDTDTQYF	TGCGCCAGCAGCCAAGGTGACCGGGACACAGATACGCAGTATTTT
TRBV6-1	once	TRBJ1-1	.	CASTEGGLNTEAFF	TGTGCCAGCACCGAGGGAGGCCTGAACACTGAAGCTTTCTTT
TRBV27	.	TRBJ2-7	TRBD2	CASTGLAGEQYF	TGTGCCAGCACCGGACTAGCGGGCGAGCAGTACTTC
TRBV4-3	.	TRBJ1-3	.	CASSQDSGATGNTIYF	TGCGCCAGCAGCCAAGATTCGGGGGCAACTGGAAACACCATATATTTT
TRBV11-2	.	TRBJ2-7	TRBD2	CASSLAGGRQYF	TGTGCCAGCAGCTTAGCGGGGGGTCGTCAGTACTTC
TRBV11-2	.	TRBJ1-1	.	CASSLVPTETEAFF	TGTGCCAGCAGCTTAGTACCGACGGAGACTGAAGCTTTCTTT
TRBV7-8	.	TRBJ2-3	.	CASSLRGGRDTQYF	TGTGCCAGCAGCCTCAGGGGTGGTCGTGATACGCAGTATTTT
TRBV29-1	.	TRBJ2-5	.	CSVGQETQYF	TGCAGCGTTGGCCAAGAGACCCAGTACTTC
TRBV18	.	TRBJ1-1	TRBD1	CASSGTGGTEAFF	TGTGCCAGCTCAGGGACAGGGGGCACTGAAGCTTTCTTT
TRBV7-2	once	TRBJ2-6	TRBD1	CASSLGIQGAAGANVLTF	TGTGCCAGCAGCTTAGGGATACAGGGGGCAGCTGGGGCCAACGTCCTGACTTTC